The clone carrying this T cell receptor (beta chain) was counted once. The target antigen is unknown. The protocol was immunoSEQ multiplex PCR, while the TCRdb copy is restricted to in-frame clones and leaves out a portion. Of about 96,000 clones listed, more than 85% are singletons. The time point here: cycle 4 day 1 (C4D1), after 6 weeks of nivolumab. Every patient had relapsed following autologous stem cell transplantation, and cohorts differed in brentuximab vedotin exposure. The entry originates in a study of PD-1 blockade in classical Hodgkin lymphoma. The V gene end was trimmed by 0 bases and the J gene end by 7 bases; junction bases not matched to a gene: 13. The CDR3 has 17 residues. Findings and limits, study-wide: Relative to healthy donors, newly diagnosed patients reportedly had lower baseline TCR diversity, which was reported as lower still in relapsed/refractory patients. The study found that TCR diversity rose significantly by C4D1 in CD4+ but not CD8+ cells. Possibly reflecting disease activity or prior therapy, repertoire differences have causes that remain undefined.

This clonotype originated in a human donor with classical Hodgkin lymphoma. The sample here was peripheral blood mononuclear cells (PBMCs), taken before the fourth cycle of nivolumab. The chain employs TRBV23-1 and TRBJ2-5, with 8 nucleotides matching TRBD1. TRBV23-1 is classed as an ORF, of uncertain function. CDR3: CASSQSRDRPKGGTQYF. CDR3 bases: TGCGCCAGCAGTCAATCGAGGGACAGGCCCAAAGGGGGGACCCAGTACTTC.